Given below is one TCR beta chain in context. Antigen: not known. The V end was cut by 0 bases, the J end by 0 bases, with 7 bases between. Per the germline V gene, CDR1 is SGDLS and CDR2 is YYNGEE. The CDR3 has 16 amino acids. Clones were sequenced by immunoSEQ multiplex PCR, and TCRdb holds only the in-frame ones, with some missing. Altogether over 100,000 clones are present, around 87% being singletons, with the ten largest covering 4% to 6%. These data are taken from a study of T cell responses to AZD1222 COVID-19 vaccine. Notes on the study in general: Breadth and depth of Spike-specific TCRs rose after two AZD1222 doses. As reported, nearly half of all spike-specific TCRs target variant regions that are unmutated. Possibly, clonal diversity was underestimated; donors were largely white British and included more females.

Sequencing used peripheral blood, obtained on day 0 of AZD1222 vaccination. The J gene is TRBJ2-6, the V gene TRBV9; no reliable D call. The clonotype originates from an adult in good health. The CDR3 bases are TGTGCCAGCAGCGTAGGGGCCAGCTCTGGGGCCAACGTCCTGACTTTC. Its translation is CASSVGASSGANVLTF.